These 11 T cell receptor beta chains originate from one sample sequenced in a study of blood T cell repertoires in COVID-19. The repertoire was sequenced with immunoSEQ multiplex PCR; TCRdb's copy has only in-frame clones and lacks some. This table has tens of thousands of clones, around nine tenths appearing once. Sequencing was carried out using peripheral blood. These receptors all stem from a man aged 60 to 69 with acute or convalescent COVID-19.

CDR3 sequence reads: CASSEFATSGGVTGELFF. DNA of the CDR3: TGTGCCAGCAGTGAATTCGCGACTAGCGGAGGGGTTACCGGGGAGCTGTTTTTT. The V gene is TRBV2, the J gene TRBJ2-2; 9 nucleotides agree with TRBD2. Germline CDR1 is SNHLY and CDR2 is FYNNEI. The CDR3 contains 18 residues. V lost 2 bases to trimming and J lost 5 bases; unmatched junction nucleotides: 12. The variable domain in full, with the rest retrieved from reference TRBV2 and TRBJ2-2, is EPEVTQTPSHQVTQMGQEVILRCVPISNHLYFYWYRQILGQKVEFLVSFYNNEISEKSEIFDDQFSVERPDGSNFTLKIRSTKLEDSAMYFCASSEFATSGGVTGELFFGEGSRLTVL.

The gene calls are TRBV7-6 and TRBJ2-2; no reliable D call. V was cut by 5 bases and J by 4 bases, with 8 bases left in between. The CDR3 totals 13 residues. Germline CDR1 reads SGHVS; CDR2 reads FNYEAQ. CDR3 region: CASSAVGTGELFF. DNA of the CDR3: TGTGCCAGCAGCGCCGTCGGCACCGGGGAGCTGTTTTTT.

Here the CDR3 DNA reads TGTGCCAGTAGTATAGAGCACAGCATGAACACTGAAGCTTTCTTT. Translating it yields CASSIEHSMNTEAFF. This sequence joins TRBV19 and TRBJ1-1; D remains unclear. The CDR3 runs 15 residues. CDR1 and CDR2 from the germline V gene are LNHDA and SQIVND (reference sequence). V lost 0 bases and J 0 bases, leaving 8 bases between the germline ends.

In nucleotides, the CDR3 is TGCGCCAGCAGCCAAGTTGGCGGTGGCTGGAATGAAAAACTGTTTTTT. Protein: CASSQVGGGWNEKLFF. The gene calls are TRBV4-1 and TRBJ1-4; D unclear. Trimming took off 1 base at V and 5 bases at J, with 14 bases between the two ends. This CDR3 has 16 amino acids. Germline-derived CDR1 and CDR2 are MGHRA and YSYEKL.

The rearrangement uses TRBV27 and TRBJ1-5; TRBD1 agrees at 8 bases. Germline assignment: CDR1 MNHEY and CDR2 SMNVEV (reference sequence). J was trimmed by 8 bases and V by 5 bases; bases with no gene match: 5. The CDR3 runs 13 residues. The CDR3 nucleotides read TGTGCCAGCAGTGGACAGGGAAGAGAGCCCCAGCATTTT. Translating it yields CASSGQGREPQHF.

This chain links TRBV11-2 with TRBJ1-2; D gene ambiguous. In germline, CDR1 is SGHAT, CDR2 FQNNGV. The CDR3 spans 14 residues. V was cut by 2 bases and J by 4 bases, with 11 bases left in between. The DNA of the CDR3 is TGTGCCAGCAGCTTATCGGAGCGCGGCTATGGCTACACCTTC. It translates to CASSLSERGYGYTF.

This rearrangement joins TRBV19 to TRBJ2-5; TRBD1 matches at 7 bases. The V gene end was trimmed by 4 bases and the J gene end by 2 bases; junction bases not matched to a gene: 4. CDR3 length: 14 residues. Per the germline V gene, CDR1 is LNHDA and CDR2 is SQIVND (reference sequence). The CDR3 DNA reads TGTGCCAGTAGTACCCGGGGACAGCAAGAGACCCAGTACTTC. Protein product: CASSTRGQQETQYF.

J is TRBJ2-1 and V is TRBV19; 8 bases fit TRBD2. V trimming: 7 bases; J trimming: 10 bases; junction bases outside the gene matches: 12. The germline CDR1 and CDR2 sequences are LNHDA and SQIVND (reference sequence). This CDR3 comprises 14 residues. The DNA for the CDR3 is TGTGCCAGTAAAGACGGGGGGGCTGGGGACGAGCAGTTCTTC. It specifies CASKDGGAGDEQFF.

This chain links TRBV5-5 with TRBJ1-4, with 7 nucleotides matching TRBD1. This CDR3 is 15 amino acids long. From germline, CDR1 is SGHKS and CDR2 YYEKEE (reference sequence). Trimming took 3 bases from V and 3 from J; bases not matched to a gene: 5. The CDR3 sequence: CASSSVTGSNEKLFF. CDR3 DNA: TGTGCCAGCAGCTCTGTGACAGGGTCTAATGAAAAACTGTTTTTT.

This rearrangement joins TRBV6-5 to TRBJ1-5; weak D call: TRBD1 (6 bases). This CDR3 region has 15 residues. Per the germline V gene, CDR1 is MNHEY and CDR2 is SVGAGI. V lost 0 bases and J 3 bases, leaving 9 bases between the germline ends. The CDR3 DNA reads TGTGCCAGCAGTTACTCGTCAGGGGACAATCAGCCCCAGCATTTT. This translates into CASSYSSGDNQPQHF.

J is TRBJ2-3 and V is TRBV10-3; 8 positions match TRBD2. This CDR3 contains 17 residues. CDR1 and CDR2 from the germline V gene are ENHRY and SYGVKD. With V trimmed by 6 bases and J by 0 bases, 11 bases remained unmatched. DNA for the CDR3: TGTGCCATCAGGTCCACCGGGGGGGTACATAGCACAGATACGCAGTATTTT. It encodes CAIRSTGGVHSTDTQYF.